One and the same sample provided the 22 T cell receptor beta chains below, sequenced in a study of cytomegalovirus exposure and HLA in healthy donors. 13 Jbeta primers and 60 Vbeta primers were used for the PCR. Repertoires were generated with immunoSEQ multiplex PCR, while TCRdb's copy carries only in-frame clones and drops some. The table lists about 85,000 clones, around 80% of them singletons, with 20% to 25% in the top ten. Specimen: PBMCs. These receptors were taken from a woman between 50 and 59 years old in good health and CMV-seropositive.

The sample holds a few counts of this clone. The CDR3 nucleotides are TGTGCCAGCAGGGGCGGGACAGGGGGTACAGATACGCAGTATTTT. This codes for CASRGGTGGTDTQYF. The rearrangement uses TRBV6-1 and TRBJ2-3; 11 nucleotides agree with TRBD1. Germline CDR1 and CDR2: MNHNS and SASEGT. The J segment lost 3 bases and the V segment lost 6 bases, leaving 5 bases of the junction unmatched. CDR3 length: 15 residues.

Remarks on this clone: Other DNA sequences within the sample encode an identical CDR3. The rearrangement uses TRBV2 and TRBJ2-1; the D is unclear. V was trimmed by 4 bases and J by 4 bases, leaving 8 bases between them. Germline V gene data show CDR1 as SNHLY and CDR2 as FYNNEI. This CDR3 comprises 13 residues. This CDR3 reads CASSASGYNEQFF. As DNA, the CDR3 is TGTGCCAGCAGTGCATCAGGATACAATGAGCAGTTCTTC.

The chain has TRBV19 and TRBJ2-3; maybe TRBD2 (6 bases). Germline lookup yields CDR1 LNHDA and CDR2 SQIVND (reference sequence). V shed 2 bases and J shed 2 bases, with 14 bases lying between them. The CDR3 is 16 amino acids. This CDR3 reads CASSIQGGGITDTQYF. The CDR3 DNA reads as TGTGCCAGTAGTATACAGGGCGGAGGGATCACAGATACGCAGTATTTT.

This clone has a single count. The rearrangement links TRBV6-1 to TRBJ2-7; tentatively, D is TRBD2 (5 bases). CDR1 and CDR2 from the germline V gene are MNHNS and SASEGT. The ends were cut back, 2 bases at V and 4 bases at J, with 12 bases in the middle. CDR3 length equals 14 residues. Written as DNA, the CDR3 is TGTGCCAGCAGTGAATTTGGCGGAGGTTACGAGCAGTACGTC. This encodes CASSEFGGGYEQYV.

The V gene is TRBV5-5, the J gene TRBJ2-3, with TRBD2 matching over 8 bases. V lost 2 bases to trimming and J lost 4 bases; unmatched junction nucleotides: 9. The germline CDR1 and CDR2 sequences are SGHKS and YYEKEE (reference sequence). CDR3 length equals 16 residues. The CDR3 DNA is TGTGCCAGCAGCTTCCTAGCGGGTTTGGGCCCAGATACGCAGTATTTT. This codes for CASSFLAGLGPDTQYF.

The chain recombines TRBV4-1 with TRBJ2-3; TRBD2 aligns across 7 bases. Unmatched junction bases numbered 7, after V lost 4 bases and J lost 3 bases. CDR1 is MGHRA, CDR2 YSYEKL, per germline. CDR3 size: 15 residues. CDR3 nucleotide sequence: TGCGCCAGCAGCCGCCGAGCGGGGATAACAGATACGCAGTATTTT. It encodes CASSRRAGITDTQYF.

The CDR3 is CASSLVPTVLAKNIQYF. The CDR3 bases are TGTGCCAGCAGCTTGGTCCCGACTGTCCTAGCCAAAAACATTCAGTACTTC. The V gene is TRBV5-6, the J gene TRBJ2-4, with no clear D. V shed 0 bases and J shed 0 bases, with 13 bases lying between them. CDR1 and CDR2 from the germline V gene are SGHDT and YYEEEE. The CDR3 has 17 residues.

The table lists this clone with a count of one. The chain uses TRBV7-4 and TRBJ2-1, with 8 bases matching TRBD2. The trim removed 3 bases at V and 7 bases at J, leaving 5 bases unmatched. The CDR3 is 14 amino acids. Germline values: CDR1 SGHVT, CDR2 SQSDAQ. DNA of the CDR3: TGTGCCAGCAGCTTGTTAGCGGGACGGAATGAGCAGTTCTTC. Translated: CASSLLAGRNEQFF.

This rearrangement joins TRBV13 to TRBJ1-6, with D uncertain. The V gene lost 2 bases and the J gene lost 0 bases, with 11 bases spanning the gap. The CDR3 totals 17 residues. Germline CDR1 and CDR2: PRHDT and FYEKMQ (reference sequence). The CDR3 nucleotides read TGTGCCAGCAGCTTAAGAGGAGCCAGCTCCTATAATTCACCCCTCCACTTT. It specifies CASSLRGASSYNSPLHF.

This rearrangement joins TRBV4-2 to TRBJ2-3; 9 bases line up with TRBD2. Germline CDR1 and CDR2: LGHNA and YNFKEQ. This CDR3 comprises 15 residues. After removal of 6 bases from V and 1 base from J, the junction contained 5 bases not matched to a gene. CDR3 amino acids: CASRDSGSRTDTQYF. Written as DNA, the CDR3 is TGTGCCAGCAGAGATAGCGGGAGTCGCACAGATACGCAGTATTTT.

The V gene is TRBV5-1, the J gene TRBJ2-7; 10 nucleotides align to TRBD2. J was trimmed by 0 bases and V by 4 bases; bases with no gene match: 4. The germline V gene encodes CDR1 SGHRS and CDR2 YFSETQ. The CDR3 length is 15 residues. Here the CDR3 DNA reads TGCGCCAGCAGCGTGGGACTAGCGAACTCCTACGAGCAGTACTTC. The encoded protein is CASSVGLANSYEQYF.

The chain couples TRBV4-1 to TRBJ2-4, with 9 bases aligning to TRBD2. The CDR3 covers 16 residues. J gave up 4 bases and V 0 bases, and 4 bases lay outside the gene matches. Germline V CDR1 and CDR2: MGHRA, YSYEKL. The CDR3 loop is CASSQDSGGLKNIQYF. The CDR3 coding sequence is TGCGCCAGCAGCCAAGATAGCGGGGGACTTAAAAACATTCAGTACTTC.

The chain's CDR3 is CATRQGSETQYF. The CDR3 DNA follows: TGTGCCACCCGACAGGGTTCGGAGACCCAGTACTTC. This chain links TRBV6-1 with TRBJ2-5; 7 nucleotides match TRBD1. Germline V CDR1 and CDR2: MNHNS, SASEGT. This CDR3 has 12 amino acids. V was clipped by 10 bases and J by 5 bases; unmatched bases: 7.

J is TRBJ1-5 and V is TRBV11-2; the D is unclear. This CDR3 spans 15 amino acids. Germline loops: CDR1 SGHAT, CDR2 FQNNGV. V gave up 5 bases and J gave up 5 bases, with 16 bases separating them. The CDR3 region has the DNA TGTGCCAGCAGCCTGAGAGGTCTTAAGGATCAGCCCCAGCATTTT. It specifies CASSLRGLKDQPQHF.

The gene calls are TRBV6-1 and TRBJ2-1; D is possibly TRBD1 (6 bases). V was pared by 7 bases and J by 4 bases, with 11 bases between. This CDR3 has 13 amino acids. Germline-derived CDR1 and CDR2 are MNHNS and SASEGT. CDR3 protein: CASTRDIYNEQFF. The CDR3 bases are TGTGCCAGCACTCGGGACATTTACAATGAGCAGTTCTTC.

The J gene is TRBJ1-2, the V gene TRBV10-3, with D unresolved. Germline CDR1 reads ENHRY; CDR2 reads SYGVKD. V gave up 2 bases and J gave up 8 bases, with 12 bases separating them. The CDR3 runs 13 residues. This CDR3 reads CAISEPLTLGYTF. For the CDR3, the DNA is TGTGCCATCAGTGAGCCGCTTACCCTAGGCTACACCTTC.

This chain uses TRBV5-4 with TRBJ2-3; D is perhaps TRBD1 (6 bases). V was clipped by 3 bases and J by 2 bases, with 13 bases between them. The V gene's germline CDR1 is SGHNT and CDR2 YYREEE (reference sequence). This CDR3 is built from 15 residues. CDR3 coding DNA: TGTGCCAGCAGCTGGGGGCGGTCTGCCACAGATACGCAGTATTTT. Its protein product is CASSWGRSATDTQYF.

This clone turned up a few times. CDR3 loop: CASSELTEAFF. Here the CDR3 DNA reads TGTGCCAGCAGTGAACTGACTGAAGCTTTCTTT. V and J are TRBV6-1 and TRBJ1-1; D remains unclear. Germline CDR1 is MNHNS and CDR2 is SASEGT. The CDR3 is made up of 11 amino acids. V was clipped by 2 bases and J by 5 bases, with 3 bases between them.

The chain recombines TRBV11-2 with TRBJ2-1; D is undetermined. CDR3 length: 14 residues. V was clipped by 3 bases and J by 5 bases, with 11 bases between them. CDR1 is SGHAT and CDR2 is FQNNGV in the germline V gene. The CDR3 bases are TGTGCCAGCAGCTTTGGGCCAGACCACAATGAGCAGTTCTTC. This gives the protein CASSFGPDHNEQFF.

The chain has TRBV7-6 and TRBJ2-1, with 7 bases matching TRBD2. Germline-derived CDR1 and CDR2 are SGHVS and FNYEAQ. The CDR3 is 14 amino acids. Trimming took 6 bases from V and 9 from J; bases not matched to a gene: 11. Here the CDR3 reads CASRATTSDTEQFF. CDR3 nucleotides: TGTGCCAGCAGGGCAACAACTAGCGACACTGAGCAGTTCTTC.

V and J are TRBV18 and TRBJ2-2; perhaps TRBD2 as D (5 bases). The CDR3 loop spans 15 amino acids. V shed 2 bases and J shed 5 bases, with 12 bases lying between them. Germline V lookup: CDR1 KGHSH, CDR2 LQKENI. CDR3 coding DNA: TGTGCCAGCTCACCATTCGGGCCGGGGACCGGGGAGCTGTTTTTT. Amino acid sequence: CASSPFGPGTGELFF.

The chain links TRBV29-1 to TRBJ2-3, with unresolved D. Germline V lookup: CDR1 SQVTM, CDR2 ANQGSEA. Trimming stripped 8 bases from V and 5 bases from J, with 11 bases between. This CDR3 has 11 residues. The CDR3 region has the DNA TGCAGCCCGCGTTTCGGAGATACGCAGTATTTT. Protein product: CSPRFGDTQYF.